Shown below are 10 T cell receptor beta chains from a single sample sequenced in a study of PD-1 blockade in classical Hodgkin lymphoma. Every single patient, without exception, relapsed after autologous stem cell transplantation, and brentuximab vedotin exposure varied. Measured with immunoSEQ multiplex PCR; TCRdb has only the in-frame clones, and not every one. The sample consists of about 94,000 clones, 89% of them appearing once. The specimen comprised peripheral blood mononuclear cells (PBMCs), sampled before the second cycle of nivolumab. Receptor source: a human donor with classical Hodgkin lymphoma.

This rearrangement joins TRBV2 to TRBJ2-4; D may be TRBD1 or TRBD2 (5 bases each). The CDR3 runs 15 residues. Deletions cut 7 bases from V and 0 bases from J, with 13 bases between. The germline V gene has CDR1 SNHLY and CDR2 FYNNEI. The CDR3 coding sequence is TGTGCCAGCACCCCCCTGGGGGAAGCCAAAAACATTCAGTACTTC. Translating it yields CASTPLGEAKNIQYF. Combining the CDR3 with reference TRBV2 and TRBJ2-4 gives the whole variable domain EPEVTQTPSHQVTQMGQEVILRCVPISNHLYFYWYRQILGQKVEFLVSFYNNEISEKSEIFDDQFSVERPDGSNFTLKIRSTKLEDSAMYFCASTPLGEAKNIQYFGAGTRLSVL.

In its sample, this clone was seen once. V is TRBV6-1 and J is TRBJ2-2, with a weak D call TRBD2 (6 bases). The CDR3 runs to 14 residues. In germline, CDR1 is MNHNS, CDR2 SASEGT. Trimming took 6 bases from V and 4 from J, leaving 12 bases between them. CDR3: CASRVEGGTGELFF. CDR3 DNA sequence: TGTGCCAGCAGAGTGGAGGGAGGCACCGGGGAGCTGTTTTTT.

This clone was seen only a few times. V usage is TRBV6-5 and J usage is TRBJ2-7, with D unclear. The ends were cut back, 5 bases at V and 0 bases at J, with 11 bases in the middle. This CDR3 comprises 14 residues. Per germline, CDR1 MNHEY and CDR2 SVGAGI. CDR3 in DNA: TGTGCCAGCAGTGCTTTCTTCAGCTCCTACGAGCAGTACTTC. Protein: CASSAFFSSYEQYF.

This chain joins TRBV2 and TRBJ2-7; 7 bases are a match to TRBD1. The CDR3 sequence is 16 residues long. The J segment lost 2 bases and the V segment lost 3 bases, leaving 10 bases of the junction unmatched. Germline V CDR1 and CDR2: SNHLY, FYNNEI. CDR3: CASSDNRRQGPYEQYF. The CDR3 DNA reads as TGTGCCAGCAGTGACAACCGAAGACAGGGACCCTACGAGCAGTACTTC.

The chain carries TRBV27 and TRBJ2-5, with D possibly being TRBD1 (5 bases). In germline, CDR1 is MNHEY, CDR2 SMNVEV (reference sequence). V shed 2 bases and J shed 5 bases, with 6 bases lying between them. The length of the CDR3 is 12 residues. The DNA of the CDR3 is TGTGCCAGCAGTTTAAGGGGTGAGACCCAGTACTTC. The encoded protein is CASSLRGETQYF.

This chain connects TRBV9 to TRBJ2-7; 11 nucleotides line up with TRBD2. Germline assignment: CDR1 SGDLS and CDR2 YYNGEE. This CDR3 spans 14 amino acids. Trimming removed 2 bases from V and 3 bases from J; junction bases left unmatched: 1. This CDR3 is CASSVGTSGYEQYF. The CDR3 DNA reads TGTGCCAGCAGCGTCGGGACTAGCGGCTACGAGCAGTACTTC.

The genes are TRBV2 and TRBJ2-5; D remains ambiguous. Looked up from germline, CDR1 is SNHLY and CDR2 is FYNNEI. Trimming took off 5 bases at V and 5 bases at J, with 9 bases between the two ends. This CDR3 is 12 amino acids long. CDR3 region: CASSRRLETQYF. In nucleotides, the CDR3 is TGTGCCAGCAGTCGGCGGCTTGAGACCCAGTACTTC.

The rearrangement uses TRBV19 and TRBJ2-2; the D is unclear. This CDR3 spans 14 amino acids. CDR1 is LNHDA, CDR2 SQIVND, per germline (reference sequence). V was trimmed by 4 bases and J by 4 bases, leaving 10 bases between them. Here the CDR3 DNA reads TGTGCCAGTAGTAACGCGGAAGCCACCGGGGAGCTGTTTTTT. This translates into CASSNAEATGELFF.

The chain links TRBV13 to TRBJ2-7; 7 bases are a match to TRBD1. The length of the CDR3 is 16 residues. The V segment lost 2 bases and the J segment 1 base; nucleotides outside the gene matches: 8. Germline CDR1 PRHDT, CDR2 FYEKMQ (reference sequence). The CDR3 reads CASSLPPTGRSYEQYF. In DNA form, the CDR3 reads TGTGCCAGCAGCTTACCCCCGACAGGGCGATCCTACGAGCAGTACTTC.

The genes are TRBV19 and TRBJ1-2; the D is unclear. Germline V lookup: CDR1 LNHDA, CDR2 SQIVND (reference sequence). V was trimmed by 0 bases and J by 3 bases, leaving 8 bases between them. The CDR3 runs 14 residues. CDR3 residues: CASSIDHEYYGYTF. The CDR3 nucleotides are TGTGCCAGTAGTATAGATCACGAGTACTATGGCTACACCTTC. Looking up the rest from reference TRBV19 and TRBJ1-2 gives the full variable domain: DGGITQSPKYLFRKEGQNVTLSCEQNLNHDAMYWYRQDPGQGLRLIYYSQIVNDFQKGDIAEGYSVSREKKESFPLTVTSAQKNPTAFYLCASSIDHEYYGYTFGSGTRLTVV.